This passage covers 15 T cell receptor beta chains from one sample sequenced in a study of blood T cells in healthy people across ages. Together with a sample-barcoded 5' primer, a J-beta primer mix was included in a second PCR lasting about 6 to 11 cycles. TCRdb re-called the 5' RACE reads with MiXCR, one entry per CDR3 protein. The sample carries around 1,700,000 distinct CDR3 sequences, about 28% recorded once. Input material: blood. The receptors derive from a woman aged 25 to 39 in good health.

About this clonotype itself: This sequence is one base from a far larger clone and is likely a read error. The V and J genes are TRBV13 and TRBJ2-5; D may be TRBD1 or TRBD2 (6 bases each). Germline CDR1 is PRHDT and CDR2 is FYEKMQ (reference sequence). The CDR3 runs 15 residues. Trimming pared 1 base from V and 11 bases from J, leaving 20 bases between. The DNA for the CDR3 is TGTGCCAGCAGCTTAGCTGGGGGGCTTTACAATGAGCAGTACTTC. This codes for CASSLAGGLYNEQYF. Full variable domain (missing parts from reference TRBV13 and TRBJ2-5): AAGVIQSPRHLIKEKRETATLKCYPIPRHDTVYWYQQGPGQDPQFLISFYEKMQSDKGSIPDRFSAQQFSDYHSELNMSSLELGDSALYFCASSLAGGLYNEQYFGPGTRLLVL.

This clonotype was seen only a few times. This chain links TRBV29-1 with TRBJ2-1; the D is unclear. The CDR3 loop spans 15 amino acids. Deletions cut 4 bases from V and 4 bases from J, with 17 bases between. CDR1 and CDR2 from the germline V gene are SQVTM and ANQGSEA. The CDR3 region has the DNA TGCAGCGTTGGGGGTGGTCAAAAGGTTTACAATGAGCAGTTCTTC. Translation gives CSVGGGQKVYNEQFF.

This clonotype occurred many times. CDR3 nucleotides: TGTGCCAGCAGTGAATCGGGACAGGGGTTTAATGAGCAGTTCTTC. This sequence encodes CASSESGQGFNEQFF. V is TRBV2 and J is TRBJ2-1; 10 bases match TRBD1. With V trimmed by 2 bases and J by 7 bases, 5 bases remained unmatched. This CDR3 contains 15 residues. The germline V gene has CDR1 SNHLY and CDR2 FYNNEI.

This clonotype appeared a few times. V and J are TRBV11-2 and TRBJ2-7, with 9 bases aligning to TRBD2. V dropped 2 bases and J dropped 4; count of bases not matched to a gene: 12. Germline V gives CDR1 SGHAT, CDR2 FQNNGV. The CDR3 has 17 residues. The CDR3 loop reads CASSLIPAGGPYYEQYF. In DNA form, the CDR3 reads TGTGCCAGCAGCTTAATCCCGGCGGGGGGGCCTTATTACGAGCAGTACTTC.

The chain has TRBV5-5 and TRBJ2-2; D might be TRBD2 (6 bases). The V gene lost 0 bases and the J gene lost 4 bases, with 13 bases spanning the gap. The CDR3 sequence is 16 residues long. In germline, CDR1 is SGHKS, CDR2 YYEKEE (reference sequence). The CDR3 protein is CASSLDGGAGTGELFF. In DNA, the CDR3 is TGTGCCAGCAGCTTGGACGGGGGAGCGGGCACCGGGGAGCTGTTTTTT. Full variable domain (rest looked up from reference TRBV5-5 and TRBJ2-2): DAGVTQSPTHLIKTRGQQVTLRCSPISGHKSVSWYQQVLGQGPQFIFQYYEKEERGRGNFPDRFSARQFPNYSSELNVNALLLGDSALYLCASSLDGGAGTGELFFGEGSRLTVL.

The gene calls are TRBV29-1 and TRBJ2-7, with 7 nucleotides matching TRBD1. V shed 2 bases, J shed 6 bases, and the junction held 4 bases outside the gene matches. CDR3 length equals 12 residues. Germline loops: CDR1 SQVTM, CDR2 ANQGSEA. The CDR3 bases are TGCAGCGTTGAATGGACAGGAGGCGAGCAGTACTTC. Its translation: CSVEWTGGEQYF.

About this clonotype: One junction end disagrees with the germline gene, perhaps due to a read error. The rearrangement joins TRBV5-1 to TRBJ1-4; unclear D gene. The germline CDR1 and CDR2 sequences are SGHRS and YFSETQ. This CDR3 is 16 amino acids long. The chain's CDR3 is CASSKSGRPSNEKLFF. Here the CDR3 DNA reads TGCGCCAGCAGCAAATCCGGACGGCCTTCTAACGAAAAACTGTTTTTT. Supplemented by reference TRBV5-1 and TRBJ1-4, the full variable domain reads KAGVTQTPRYLIKTRGQQVTLSCSPISGHRSVSWYQQTPGQGLQFLFEYFSETQRNKGNFPGRFSGRQFSNSRSEMNVSTLELGDSALYLCASSKSGRPSNEKLFFGSGTQLSVL.

The chain carries TRBV6-5 and TRBJ2-1; TRBD1 agrees at 8 bases. The CDR3 totals 15 residues. Germline V CDR1 and CDR2: MNHEY, SVGAGI. V lost 7 bases, J lost 6 bases, and 11 bases stayed unmatched. CDR3 amino acids: CASNLRQGLSNEQFF. DNA for the CDR3: TGTGCCAGCAATCTCCGACAGGGGCTTTCCAATGAGCAGTTCTTC.

This clonotype was found a few times. This chain uses TRBV2 with TRBJ2-6; 9 positions agree with TRBD1. The CDR3 totals 18 residues. V gave up 6 bases and J gave up 2 bases; unmatched junction bases: 11. Germline CDR1 SNHLY, CDR2 FYNNEI. The DNA for the CDR3 is TGTGCCAGCAGGGTCCGGACAGGGGCGCTTACTGGGGCCAACGTCCTGACTTTC. Translating gives CASRVRTGALTGANVLTF.

The rearrangement joins TRBV2 to TRBJ1-5, with TRBD1 matching 9 bases. V shed 6 bases, J shed 5 bases, and the junction held 5 bases outside the gene matches. In germline, CDR1 is SNHLY, CDR2 FYNNEI. The CDR3 extends over 14 amino acids. CDR3 protein: CASSPRDRDQPQHF. As DNA, the CDR3 is TGTGCCAGCAGCCCCCGGGACAGGGATCAGCCCCAGCATTTT.

In this sample, this clonotype turned up a few times. V usage is TRBV24-1 and J usage is TRBJ2-1; maybe TRBD2 (6 bases). CDR1 and CDR2 from the germline V gene are KGHDR and SFDVKD. Trimming removed 7 bases from V and 6 bases from J, with 15 bases in between. This CDR3 is built from 14 residues. This chain's CDR3 is CATSTSSPTNEQFF. The CDR3 bases are TGTGCCACCAGCACTAGCAGTCCTACCAATGAGCAGTTCTTC.

This clonotype was observed a few times. The chain has TRBV4-1 and TRBJ1-4, with D possibly being TRBD1 (6 bases). The CDR3 contains 17 residues. Looked up from germline, CDR1 is MGHRA and CDR2 is YSYEKL. V was shortened by 3 bases and J by 4 bases, with 18 bases between the two germline ends. CDR3 DNA sequence: TGCGCCAGCAGCCAGGCCCATCGGGGGGCCTTTAATGAAAAACTGTTTTTT. Its translation: CASSQAHRGAFNEKLFF.

In its sample, this clonotype was seen a few times. This chain connects TRBV28 to TRBJ1-4, with TRBD1 as a possible D gene (6 bases). CDR1 and CDR2 from the germline V gene are MDHEN and SYDVKM. CDR3 length equals 14 residues. Trimming took 5 bases from V and 5 from J, leaving 12 bases between them. CDR3 loop: CASSREGGNEKLFF. The CDR3 DNA follows: TGTGCCAGCAGTCGGGAAGGGGGGAATGAAAAACTGTTTTTT.

The chain has TRBV7-2 and TRBJ2-3, with D possibly called TRBD1 or TRBD2 (6 bases each). Germline loops: CDR1 SGHTA, CDR2 FQGNSA. The CDR3 totals 16 residues. Trimming took off 5 bases at V and 7 bases at J, with 22 bases between the two ends. The CDR3 coding sequence is TGTGCCAGCAGCCTTGGGGGGCTGGCGGGATCCAATACGCAGTATTTT. Translated: CASSLGGLAGSNTQYF.

There are a few counts of this clonotype. V gene TRBV28 combines with J gene TRBJ1-2; the D is unclear. This CDR3 contains 14 residues. V was shortened by 4 bases and J by 1 base, with 10 bases between the two germline ends. The V gene's germline CDR1 is MDHEN and CDR2 SYDVKM. CDR3 region: CASSSHGVNYGYTF. CDR3 nucleotides: TGTGCCAGCAGTTCCCATGGGGTTAACTATGGCTACACCTTC.